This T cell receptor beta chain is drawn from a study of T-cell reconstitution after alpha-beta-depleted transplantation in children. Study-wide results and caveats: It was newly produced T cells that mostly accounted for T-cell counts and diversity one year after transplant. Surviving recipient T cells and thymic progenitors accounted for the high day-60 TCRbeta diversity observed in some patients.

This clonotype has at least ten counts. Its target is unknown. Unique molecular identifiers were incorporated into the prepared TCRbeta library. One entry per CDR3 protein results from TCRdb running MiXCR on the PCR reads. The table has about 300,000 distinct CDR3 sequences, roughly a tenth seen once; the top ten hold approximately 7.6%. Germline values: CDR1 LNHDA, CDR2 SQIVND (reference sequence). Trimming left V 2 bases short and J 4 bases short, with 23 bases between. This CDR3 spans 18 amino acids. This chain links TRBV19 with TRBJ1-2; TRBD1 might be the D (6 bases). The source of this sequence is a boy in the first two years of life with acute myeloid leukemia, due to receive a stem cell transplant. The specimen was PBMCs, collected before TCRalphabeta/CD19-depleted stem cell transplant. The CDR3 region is CASSIKGGTPSSGYGYTF. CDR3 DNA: TGTGCCAGTAGTATAAAGGGAGGGACACCCTCAAGCGGCTATGGCTACACCTTC.